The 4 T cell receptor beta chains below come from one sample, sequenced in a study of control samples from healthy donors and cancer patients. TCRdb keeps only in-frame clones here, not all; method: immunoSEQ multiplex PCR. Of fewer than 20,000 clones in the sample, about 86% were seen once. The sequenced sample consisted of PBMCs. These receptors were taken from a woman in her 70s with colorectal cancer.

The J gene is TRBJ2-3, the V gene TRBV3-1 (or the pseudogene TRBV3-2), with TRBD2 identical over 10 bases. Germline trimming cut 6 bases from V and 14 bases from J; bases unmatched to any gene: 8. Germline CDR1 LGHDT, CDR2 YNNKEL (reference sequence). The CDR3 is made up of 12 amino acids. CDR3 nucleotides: TGTGCCAGCAGTCCCAGCGGGGGGGCCGCGTATTTT. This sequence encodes CASSPSGGAAYF.

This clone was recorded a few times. The CDR3 DNA is TGTGCCAGCAGTGAAGCCTGGGGAGCTGGAAACACCATATATTTT. Amino acid sequence: CASSEAWGAGNTIYF. This chain links TRBV6-1 with TRBJ1-3; the D is unclear. Between the trimmed V and J ends, which lost 0 bases and 2 bases, there was a span of 8 bases. The CDR3 length is 15 residues. Germline V gene sequence: CDR1 MNHNS, CDR2 SASEGT.

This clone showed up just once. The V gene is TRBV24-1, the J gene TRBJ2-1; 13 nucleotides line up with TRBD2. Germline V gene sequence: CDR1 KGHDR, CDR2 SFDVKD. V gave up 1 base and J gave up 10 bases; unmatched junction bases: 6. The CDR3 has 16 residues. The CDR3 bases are TGTGCCACCAGTGATTTTACTAGCGGGGGGGCCAAGGAGCAGTTCTTC. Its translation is CATSDFTSGGAKEQFF.

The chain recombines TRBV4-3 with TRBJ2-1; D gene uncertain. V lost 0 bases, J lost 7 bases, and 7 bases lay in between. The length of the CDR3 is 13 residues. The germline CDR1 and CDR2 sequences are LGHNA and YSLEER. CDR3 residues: CASSQEVGNEQFF. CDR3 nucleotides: TGCGCCAGCAGCCAAGAGGTAGGGAATGAGCAGTTCTTC.